A selection of T cell receptor beta chains follows, all from one sample in a study of OX40 agonist ivuxolimab in advanced cancers. Libraries were prepared by immunoSEQ multiplex PCR; TCRdb keeps only in-frame clonotypes and omits some of them. The data show over 55,000 clones, over 60% seen once. Sequences were derived from CD4+ or CD8+ T cells sorted from blood, sampled in a trial of the OX40 agonist ivuxolimab. These receptors came from an adult with an advanced solid tumor such as melanoma, head and neck, liver or kidney cancer. CDR3s include the opening cysteine and the closing phenylalanine or tryptophan. A D gene is named only where the DNA matches it firmly. Not all rows give a size; the values are once, few, many and, for expanded clones, a class.

>TRBJ1-3|NA|NA|TRBV2
CASSEAGAGNTIYF
TGTGCCAGCAGTGAAGCCGGAGCTGGAAACACCATATATTTT
>TRBJ1-4|NA|NA|TRBV28
CASTPQQGGNEKLFF
TGTGCCAGCACTCCTCAACAGGGTGGTAATGAAAAACTGTTTTTT
>TRBJ2-5|NA|NA|TRBV27
CASKAHVGTQYF
TGTGCCAGCAAGGCCCACGTGGGGACCCAGTACTTC
>TRBJ2-1|NA|medium-sized|TRBV4-2
CASSPGLRGRVGNEQFF
TGTGCCAGCAGCCCCGGACTCCGGGGTCGTGTTGGCAATGAGCAGTTCTTC
>TRBJ2-7|NA|NA|TRBV18
CASSKGGGLSSYEQYF
TGTGCCAGCTCAAAGGGCGGGGGCCTCAGCTCCTACGAGCAGTACTTC
>TRBJ2-1|TRBD2|few|TRBV28
CASSPPRTSVYNEQFF
TGTGCCAGCAGCCCCCCAAGGACTAGCGTCTACAATGAGCAGTTCTTC
>TRBJ2-7|TRBD1|NA|TRBV30
CARRTGKGYEQYF
TGTGCCCGAAGGACAGGGAAAGGCTACGAGCAGTACTTC
>TRBJ1-1|NA|NA|TRBV11-2
CASSLIALNTEAFF
TGTGCCAGCAGCTTGATAGCCTTGAACACTGAAGCTTTCTTT
>TRBJ1-1|NA|once|TRBV7-8
CASSLARGVGTEAFF
TGTGCCAGCAGCTTAGCGAGGGGAGTAGGCACTGAAGCTTTCTTT
>TRBJ2-1|TRBD1|NA|TRBV5-6
CASSATGGAVEQFF
TGTGCCAGCAGTGCGACAGGGGGCGCGGTTGAGCAGTTCTTC
>TRBJ1-5|NA|NA|TRBV6-6
CASRQQGQPQHF
TGTGCCAGCAGGCAACAGGGACAGCCCCAGCATTTT
>TRBJ2-2|NA|NA|TRBV5-1
CASSHGTANTGELFF
TGCGCCAGCAGCCACGGGACTGCTAACACCGGGGAGCTGTTTTTT
>TRBJ1-1|NA|NA|TRBV11-2
CASSLREGTEAFF
TGTGCCAGCAGCTTACGGGAGGGGACTGAAGCTTTCTTT